This T cell receptor beta chain appears in the sequencing data of a study of blood T cells in healthy people across ages. This CDR3 is built from 18 residues. Trimming took 8 bases from V and 0 from J, leaving 20 bases between them. CDR1 is SNHLY and CDR2 is FYNNEI in the germline V gene. With a J-beta primer mix and a sample-barcoded 5' primer, a second PCR ran about 6 to 11 cycles. Each CDR3 protein gets one entry after TCRdb re-called the 5' RACE reads with MiXCR. The sample has around 500,000 distinct CDR3 sequences; more than 45% are singletons. Sequenced material: blood. The chain has TRBV2 and TRBJ2-6; the D gene is possibly TRBD1 (5 bases). This receptor was taken from an elderly man in good health. The DNA for the CDR3 is TGTGCCAGCGGTCCTGCAGGGTTTCCCCTCTCTGGGGCCAACGTCCTGACTTTC. The encoded protein is CASGPAGFPLSGANVLTF.